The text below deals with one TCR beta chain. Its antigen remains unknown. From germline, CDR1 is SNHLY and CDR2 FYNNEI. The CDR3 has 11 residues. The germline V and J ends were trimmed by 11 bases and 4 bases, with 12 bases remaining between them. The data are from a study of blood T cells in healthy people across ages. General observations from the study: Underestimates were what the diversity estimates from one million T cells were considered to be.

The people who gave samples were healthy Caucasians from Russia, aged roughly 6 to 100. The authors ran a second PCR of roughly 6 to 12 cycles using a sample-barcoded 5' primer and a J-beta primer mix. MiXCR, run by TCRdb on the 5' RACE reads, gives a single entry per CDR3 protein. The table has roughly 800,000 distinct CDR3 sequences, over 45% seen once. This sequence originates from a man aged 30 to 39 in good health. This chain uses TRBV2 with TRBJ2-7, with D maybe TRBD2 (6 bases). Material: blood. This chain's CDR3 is CARGSGYEQYF. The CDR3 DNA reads TGTGCCCGGGGTAGCGGTTACGAGCAGTACTTC. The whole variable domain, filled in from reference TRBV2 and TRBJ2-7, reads EPEVTQTPSHQVTQMGQEVILRCVPISNHLYFYWYRQILGQKVEFLVSFYNNEISEKSEIFDDQFSVERPDGSNFTLKIRSTKLEDSAMYFCARGSGYEQYFGPGTRLTVT.